The present T cell receptor (beta chain) was sequenced within a study of T cell responses to AZD1222 COVID-19 vaccine. V lost 7 bases to trimming and J lost 5 bases; unmatched junction nucleotides: 21. This CDR3 has 19 amino acids. Germline values: CDR1 MDHEN, CDR2 SYDVKM. Produced via immunoSEQ multiplex PCR; TCRdb's table is partial and in-frame only. Altogether about 210,000 clones are present, about 95% being singletons, with the ten largest covering roughly 1.8%. The clonotype comes from an adult who received the MenACWY meningococcal vaccine as a control. Here the sequenced sample was peripheral blood, taken 28 days after the second dose of the MenACWY control vaccine. V and J are TRBV28 and TRBJ2-3, with 10 nucleotides matching TRBD2. The CDR3 region is CASIFGDGLAGAREDTQYF. As DNA, the CDR3 is TGTGCCAGCATTTTTGGGGACGGGCTAGCGGGGGCGAGGGAAGATACGCAGTATTTT. The full variable domain, rest sourced from reference TRBV28 and TRBJ2-3, is DVKVTQSSRYLVKRTGEKVFLECVQDMDHENMFWYRQDPGLGLRLIYFSYDVKMKEKGDIPEGYSVSREKKERFSLILESASTNQTSMYLCASIFGDGLAGAREDTQYFGPGTRLTVL.